This entry lists 3 T cell receptor beta chains sequenced from one sample in a study of graft-versus-host responses after intestinal transplantation. Assay used: immunoSEQ multiplex PCR; TCRdb lists only in-frame clones, some missing. The data hold 40,000 to 55,000 clones, with around nine tenths observed a single time. Specimen: PBMCs, collected 524 days after transplant. Source of these receptors: a human patient who received an intestinal transplant, so some T cells may come from the graft donor.

This chain uses TRBV7-9 with TRBJ1-1, with D unresolved. The germline CDR1 and CDR2 sequences are SEHNR and FQNEAQ (reference sequence). The V gene lost 2 bases and the J gene lost 3 bases, with 10 bases spanning the gap. The CDR3 sequence is 14 residues long. CDR3 bases: TGTGCCAGCAGCTTAAGGGCGAGGCACACTGAAGCTTTCTTT. As protein: CASSLRARHTEAFF.

The count of this clone is one. This chain joins TRBV2 and TRBJ1-2, with TRBD1 identical over 7 bases. CDR1 and CDR2 (germline): SNHLY, FYNNEI. This CDR3 is built from 14 residues. The J segment lost 0 bases and the V segment lost 6 bases, leaving 4 bases of the junction unmatched. The CDR3 nucleotides read TGTGCCAGCAGGGGGGACAGCTCTAACTATGGCTACACCTTC. It yields the protein CASRGDSSNYGYTF.

The J gene is TRBJ2-7, the V gene TRBV27, with D uncertain. The CDR3 has 13 residues. Germline V CDR1 and CDR2: MNHEY, SMNVEV (reference sequence). V gave up 6 bases and J gave up 0 bases, with 9 bases separating them. The CDR3 loop is CASRDGRSYEQYF. CDR3 bases: TGTGCCAGCAGGGACGGACGCTCCTACGAGCAGTACTTC.